The T cell receptor (beta chain) under discussion was sequenced for a study of blood T cell repertoires in COVID-19. Germline V gene sequence: CDR1 SGHTA, CDR2 FQGNSA. The CDR3 is 15 amino acids. Between the trimmed V and J ends, which lost 5 bases and 5 bases, there was a span of 13 bases. Repertoires were generated with immunoSEQ multiplex PCR, while TCRdb's copy carries only in-frame clones and drops some. The sample includes more than 85,000 clones, over 80% of them seen just once. The clonotype was recovered from a woman aged 55-70 years with acute or convalescent COVID-19. The V gene is TRBV7-2, the J gene TRBJ2-6; D gene uncertain. What was sequenced was peripheral blood. In DNA form, the CDR3 reads TGTGCCAGCAGCCAGCGCCGTCCGAGGGCCAACGTCCTGACTTTC. Amino acids: CASSQRRPRANVLTF. The variable domain in full, with the rest retrieved from reference TRBV7-2 and TRBJ2-6, is GAGVSQSPSNKVTEKGKDVELRCDPISGHTALYWYRQSLGQGLEFLIYFQGNSAPDKSGLPSDRFSAERTGGSVSTLTIQRTQQEDSAVYLCASSQRRPRANVLTFGAGSRLTVL.